This is a list of T cell receptor beta chains from one sample in a study of blood T cell repertoires in COVID-19. Profiling relied on immunoSEQ multiplex PCR, and the TCRdb table lists in-frame clones only, not all of them. This table has fewer than 200,000 clones, 80% appearing once. The sample taken for sequencing was peripheral blood. The receptors shown here come from an older man with active or convalescent COVID-19. Both conserved end residues are part of each CDR3. D genes are given only for firm matches. Size is omitted from some rows. Given values are once, few, many or a class for expanded clones.

v_call	clone_size	d_call	cdr3_length	j_call	cdr3_nt	cdr3_aa
TRBV6-5	NA	NA	14	TRBJ2-7	TGTGCCAGCAGCGGACAGAGATTCTCCTACGAGCAGTACTTC	CASSGQRFSYEQYF
TRBV9	NA	NA	14	TRBJ1-2	TGTGCCAGCAGCAGCAACACAGCTAACTATGGCTACACCTTC	CASSSNTANYGYTF
TRBV11-2	NA	TRBD1	15	TRBJ2-1	TGTGCCAGCAGCTTAACAGGACAGGGTCAGAATGAGCAGTTCTTC	CASSLTGQGQNEQFF
TRBV10-1	few	TRBD1	13	TRBJ2-3	TGCGCCAGCAGTAGCCAGGGGGCAGATACGCAGTATTTT	CASSSQGADTQYF
TRBV2	NA	NA	15	TRBJ2-1	TGTGCCAGCCTCGAGAGGGATTATTCCTACAATGAGCAGTTCTTC	CASLERDYSYNEQFF
TRBV18	NA	TRBD1	17	TRBJ1-5	TGTGCCAGCTCACCCATTCCGGACAGGGTTAGCAATCAGCCCCAGCATTTT	CASSPIPDRVSNQPQHF
TRBV4-3	NA	NA	13	TRBJ2-3	TGCGCCAGCAGCCAGCATAGGCGGGATACGCAGTATTTT	CASSQHRRDTQYF
TRBV3-1/TRBV3-2	NA	NA	13	TRBJ2-5	TGTGCCAGCAGCCAAGGTAGGAGAGAGACCCAGTACTTC	CASSQGRRETQYF
TRBV10-3	NA	TRBD2	15	TRBJ2-2	TGTGCCATCAGTGTTGGGACTAGCGGGACCGGGGAGCTGTTTTTT	CAISVGTSGTGELFF
TRBV29-1	NA	TRBD2	13	TRBJ2-7	TGCAGCGTCTCCGGACTAGATAACTACGAGCAGTACTTC	CSVSGLDNYEQYF
TRBV4-3	NA	NA	14	TRBJ1-1	TGCGCCAGCAGCCAAGATTTTCAGGGCACTGAAGCTTTCTTT	CASSQDFQGTEAFF
TRBV10-3	NA	NA	17	TRBJ1-5	TGTGCCATCAGTGAGTCGAATAGAAGAAATAGCAATCAGCCCCAGCATTTT	CAISESNRRNSNQPQHF
TRBV7-3	NA	TRBD2	15	TRBJ2-3	TGTGCCAGCAGCTTAACTTTGGGGGAGGGAGATACGCAGTATTTT	CASSLTLGEGDTQYF
TRBV11-3	NA	NA	13	TRBJ1-1	TGTGCCAGCAGCTTCGGGGAGAACACTGAAGCTTTCTTT	CASSFGENTEAFF
TRBV10-3	few	TRBD2	15	TRBJ2-3	TGTGCCATCGGGGCTAGCGGGGGGGCGACAGATACGCAGTATTTT	CAIGASGGATDTQYF
TRBV6-5	few	TRBD2	15	TRBJ2-1	TGTGCCAGCAGCCGACTAGCGGGAGGGAGGAATGAGCAGTTCTTC	CASSRLAGGRNEQFF
TRBV6-1	many	NA	18	TRBJ1-5	TGTGCCAGCAGTGATCTAGTCCCCTTGAGCGGTTCTGGGCAGCCCCAGCATTTT	CASSDLVPLSGSGQPQHF
TRBV5-1	many	NA	13	TRBJ2-5	TGCGCCAGCAGCTTGGACTACCAAGAGACCCAGTACTTC	CASSLDYQETQYF
TRBV7-2	NA	TRBD1	15	TRBJ1-2	TGTGCCAGCAGCCCGGGACAGGGAGCTAACTATGGCTACACCTTC	CASSPGQGANYGYTF
TRBV5-5	NA	TRBD2	15	TRBJ2-2	TGTGCCAGCAGGATTCGAGCGGGAGATACCGGGGAGCTGTTTTTT	CASRIRAGDTGELFF
TRBV3-1/TRBV3-2	NA	NA	14	TRBJ1-1	TGTGCCAGCAGCCTCACCGGGGGGGAAACTGAAGCTTTCTTT	CASSLTGGETEAFF
TRBV7-9	NA	NA	13	TRBJ1-1	TGTGCCAGCAGCTTTGGAGGGGAGACTGAAGCTTTCTTT	CASSFGGETEAFF
TRBV7-2	NA	TRBD2	18	TRBJ2-2	TGTGCCAGCAGCTTTAAGACTAGCGGGGGGCCGGGCACCGGGGAGCTGTTTTTT	CASSFKTSGGPGTGELFF
TRBV9	NA	TRBD1	16	TRBJ1-5	TGTGCCAGCAGCCCGCGCGGGACAGTAAACGAGGGGCCCCAGCATTTT	CASSPRGTVNEGPQHF
TRBV6-2/TRBV6-3	NA	NA	17	TRBJ1-1	TGTGCCAGCAGCCGGACCGCCGCGGGACGTCGGGTCACTGAAGCTTTCTTT	CASSRTAAGRRVTEAFF
TRBV18	NA	NA	13	TRBJ2-7	TGTGCCAGCTCACCCGACAGTCCCTACGAGCAGTACTTC	CASSPDSPYEQYF
TRBV7-9	NA	TRBD1	16	TRBJ2-5	TGTGCCAGCAGCTTCCAGGGGGCCAAAGAAAAAGAGACCCAGTACTTC	CASSFQGAKEKETQYF
TRBV12-5	NA	TRBD1	16	TRBJ2-5	TGTGCTAGTGGTTCGCCGGGACAGGGGAATCGAGAGACCCAGTACTTC	CASGSPGQGNRETQYF
TRBV18	NA	TRBD1	22	TRBJ2-2	TGTGCCAGCTCACCACCGGTCGGTGAGATAAACAGGGGTAGGTTGGACACCGGGGAGCTGTTTTTT	CASSPPVGEINRGRLDTGELFF
TRBV7-2	few	NA	13	TRBJ2-1	TGTGCCAGCAGCCCACCAAAGGGGGATGAGCAGTTCTTC	CASSPPKGDEQFF
TRBV5-4	few	TRBD1	13	TRBJ1-6	TGTGCCAGCAGCGCGACAGGGGTTTCACCCCTCCACTTT	CASSATGVSPLHF
TRBV19	NA	TRBD1	16	TRBJ1-2	TGTGCCAGTAGTATACTGGGGACAGGGTGGACGGATGGCTACACCTTC	CASSILGTGWTDGYTF
TRBV9	NA	NA	12	TRBJ1-2	TGTGCCAGCAGCGTAGGCGGGAATGGCTACACCTTC	CASSVGGNGYTF
TRBV6-5	NA	NA	13	TRBJ2-5	TGTGCCAGCAGGAGCGCCGACCGGGAGACCCAGTACTTC	CASRSADRETQYF
TRBV6-5	NA	NA	13	TRBJ2-7	TGTGCCAGCACCCGTAAAGGGGGAAGGGAGCAGTACTTC	CASTRKGGREQYF
TRBV30	NA	NA	12	TRBJ2-2	TGTGCCTACCCACCTAGGAGCGGGGAGCTGTTTTTT	CAYPPRSGELFF
TRBV12-3/TRBV12-4	few	NA	9	TRBJ1-2	TGTGCCAGCAGTTTTCCTTTCACCTTC	CASSFPFTF
TRBV30	NA	TRBD1	16	TRBJ1-1	TGTGCCTGGAGAGGGCAGGGGGTGAATTGGAACACTGAAGCTTTCTTT	CAWRGQGVNWNTEAFF
TRBV5-8	NA	TRBD1	15	TRBJ2-5	TGTGCCAGCAGCTCGGTACGACAGGGGTTAGAGACCCAGTACTTC	CASSSVRQGLETQYF
TRBV2	few	NA	14	TRBJ1-2	TGTGCCAGCAGGAGGGAGGGCTTTAACTATGGCTACACCTTC	CASRREGFNYGYTF
TRBV5-4	NA	NA	15	TRBJ1-2	TGTGCCAGCAGCACTGGGGGGGGGCCGGACTATGGCTACACCTTC	CASSTGGGPDYGYTF
TRBV7-9	NA	TRBD2	16	TRBJ2-2	TGTGCCAGCAGCGCCCCGGGACTAGCGGGTACCGGGGAGCTGTTTTTT	CASSAPGLAGTGELFF
TRBV28	NA	NA	15	TRBJ1-5	TGTGCCAGCAGACCCACAGGGTTATCGTCCCAGCCCCAGCATTTT	CASRPTGLSSQPQHF
TRBV6-1	NA	TRBD2	19	TRBJ2-7	TGTGCCAGCAGTGAAGTCCCGGGACTAGCGGGGCTGAGCTCCTACGAGCAGTACTTC	CASSEVPGLAGLSSYEQYF
TRBV6-5	few	TRBD1	14	TRBJ2-7	TGTGCCAGCCTCGGACAGGGGGCACGAGGCGAGCAGTACTTC	CASLGQGARGEQYF
TRBV19	NA	NA	15	TRBJ1-3	TGTGCCAGTACAACCACAGGGTCGTTGAGAAACACCATATATTTT	CASTTTGSLRNTIYF
TRBV7-2	NA	TRBD1	15	TRBJ2-2	TGTGCCAGCAGAAGGGGACAGGCGTACACCGGGGAGCTGTTTTTT	CASRRGQAYTGELFF
TRBV5-5	few	TRBD2	16	TRBJ2-3	TGTGCCAGCGGGCTAGCGGGGTACTCAAGCACAGATACGCAGTATTTT	CASGLAGYSSTDTQYF
TRBV7-8	NA	NA	14	TRBJ1-2	TGTGCCAGCAGCTTAAGCAGAGGGGGTCGGGGCTACACCTTC	CASSLSRGGRGYTF
TRBV6-5	NA	TRBD1	14	TRBJ2-7	TGTGCCAGCAGTTACTTGGACAGGGTCGACGAGCAGTACTTC	CASSYLDRVDEQYF
TRBV9	NA	NA	15	TRBJ2-2	TGTGCCAGCAGCCCTCGTAGCGGGAACACCGGGGAGCTGTTTTTT	CASSPRSGNTGELFF
TRBV7-2	NA	NA	15	TRBJ2-7	TGTGCCAGCAGCTCCCTTCTGGCAGGGAAATACGAGCAGTACTTC	CASSSLLAGKYEQYF
TRBV18	NA	TRBD1	19	TRBJ1-1	TGTGCCAGCTCACCTATCACGGGGACAGGGGGCCGGAGCGGCACTGAAGCTTTCTTT	CASSPITGTGGRSGTEAFF